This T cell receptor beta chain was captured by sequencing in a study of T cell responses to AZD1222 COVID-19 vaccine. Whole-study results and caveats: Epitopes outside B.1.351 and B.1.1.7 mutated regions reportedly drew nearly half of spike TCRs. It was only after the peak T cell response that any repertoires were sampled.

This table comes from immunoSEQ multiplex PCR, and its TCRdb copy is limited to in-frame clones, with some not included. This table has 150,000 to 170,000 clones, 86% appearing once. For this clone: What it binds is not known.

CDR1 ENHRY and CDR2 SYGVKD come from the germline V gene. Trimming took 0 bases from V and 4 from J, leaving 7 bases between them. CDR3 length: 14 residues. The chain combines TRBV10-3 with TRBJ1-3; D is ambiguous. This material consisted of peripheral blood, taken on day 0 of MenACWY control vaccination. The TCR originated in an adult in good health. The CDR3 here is CAISESLRGNTIYF. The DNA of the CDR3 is TGTGCCATCAGTGAGTCGCTGAGAGGAAACACCATATATTTT.